One sample yielded the 6 T cell receptor beta chains listed below, sequenced in a study of blood T cell repertoires in COVID-19. Clones were sequenced by immunoSEQ multiplex PCR, and TCRdb holds only the in-frame ones, with some missing. The sample yields about 250,000 clones, approximately 82% seen once. Sequencing was performed on peripheral blood. The receptor source for this set is a man in his forties or fifties with active or convalescent COVID-19.

This clone was counted once. The chain carries TRBV18 and TRBJ1-1; the D is unclear. CDR3 length equals 16 residues. V lost 2 bases to trimming and J lost 8 bases, with 21 bases between them. Germline values: CDR1 KGHSH, CDR2 LQKENI. CDR3 amino acids: CASSPSPKSTNGEAFF. Written as DNA, the CDR3 is TGTGCCAGCTCACCATCCCCCAAATCCACAAATGGCGAAGCTTTCTTT. The variable domain in full, with the rest retrieved from reference TRBV18 and TRBJ1-1, is NAGVMQNPRHLVRRRGQEARLRCSPMKGHSHVYWYRQLPEEGLKFMVYLQKENIIDESGMPKERFSAEFPKEGPSILRIQQVVRGDSAAYFCASSPSPKSTNGEAFFGQGTRLTVV.

V gene TRBV4-2 combines with J gene TRBJ1-4; a weak D match, TRBD1 (5 bases). V was shortened by 1 base and J by 15 bases, with 24 bases between the two germline ends. This CDR3 has 16 amino acids. Germline V gene sequence: CDR1 LGHNA, CDR2 YNFKEQ. Here the CDR3 DNA reads TGTGCCAGCAGCCAAGTGGGTCGGGGGGACCTTTCTACAGTGTTTTTT. Amino acids: CASSQVGRGDLSTVFF.

The rearrangement joins TRBV24-1 to TRBJ1-5, with D possibly TRBD1 on 6 matching bases. This CDR3 region has 14 residues. The V gene lost 5 bases and the J gene lost 7 bases, with 14 bases spanning the gap. CDR1 KGHDR and CDR2 SFDVKD come from the germline V gene. Here the CDR3 DNA reads TGTGCCACCAGTGGGGGGGGGCTTGGGCAGCCCCAGCATTTT. Its translation: CATSGGGLGQPQHF.

This rearrangement joins TRBV11-3 to TRBJ2-1; 10 bases match TRBD2. J gave up 4 bases and V 4 bases, and 7 bases lay outside the gene matches. CDR1 and CDR2 from the germline V gene are SGHNT and YENEEA. The CDR3 totals 16 residues. In DNA form, the CDR3 reads TGTGCCAGCAGCTCCTCTAGCGGGAGTAAATACAATGAGCAGTTCTTC. This encodes CASSSSSGSKYNEQFF. The variable domain in full, with the rest retrieved from reference TRBV11-3 and TRBJ2-1, is EAGVVQSPRYKIIEKKQPVAFWCNPISGHNTLYWYLQNLGQGPELLIRYENEEAVDDSQLPKDRFSAERLKGVDSTLKIQPAELGDSAVYLCASSSSSGSKYNEQFFGPGTRLTVL.

The chain is built from TRBV15 and TRBJ2-7; TRBD2 matches at 11 bases. The V gene end was trimmed by 5 bases and the J gene end by 2 bases; junction bases not matched to a gene: 5. The CDR3 sequence is 15 residues long. Per the germline V gene, CDR1 is LNHNV and CDR2 is YYDKDF (reference sequence). The CDR3 sequence: CATSAGLAVAYEQYF. The CDR3 DNA reads as TGTGCCACCAGCGCGGGACTAGCGGTGGCCTACGAGCAGTACTTC.

This clone has just one count. The CDR3 is CASSQDRGVANEKLFF. The DNA of the CDR3 is TGCGCCAGCAGCCAAGATCGGGGGGTTGCTAATGAAAAACTGTTTTTT. The rearrangement joins TRBV4-3 to TRBJ1-4; D is perhaps TRBD1 (5 bases). Trimming shortened V by 0 bases and J by 3 bases, and 11 bases separated the two germline ends. This CDR3 has 16 amino acids. Per germline, CDR1 LGHNA and CDR2 YSLEER.